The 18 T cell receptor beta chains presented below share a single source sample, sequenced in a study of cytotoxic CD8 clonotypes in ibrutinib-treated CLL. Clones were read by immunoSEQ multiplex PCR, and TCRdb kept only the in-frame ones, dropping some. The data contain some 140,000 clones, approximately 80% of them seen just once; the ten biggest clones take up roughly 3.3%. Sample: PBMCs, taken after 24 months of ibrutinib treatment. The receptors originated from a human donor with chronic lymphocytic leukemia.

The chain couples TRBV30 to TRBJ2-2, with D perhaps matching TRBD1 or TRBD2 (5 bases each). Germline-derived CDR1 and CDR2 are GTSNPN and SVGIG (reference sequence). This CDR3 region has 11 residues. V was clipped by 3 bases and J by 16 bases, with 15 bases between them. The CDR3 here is CAWRARGPSFF. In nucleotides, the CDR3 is TGTGCCTGGAGGGCCCGGGGACCCTCGTTTTTT.

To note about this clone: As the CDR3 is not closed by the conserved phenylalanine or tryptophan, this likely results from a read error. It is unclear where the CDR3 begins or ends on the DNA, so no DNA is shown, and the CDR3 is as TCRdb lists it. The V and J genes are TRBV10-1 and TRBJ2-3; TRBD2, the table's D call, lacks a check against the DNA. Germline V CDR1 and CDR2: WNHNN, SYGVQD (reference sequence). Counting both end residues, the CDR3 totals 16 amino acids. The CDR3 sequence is CASSESWQGGEAVFGC.

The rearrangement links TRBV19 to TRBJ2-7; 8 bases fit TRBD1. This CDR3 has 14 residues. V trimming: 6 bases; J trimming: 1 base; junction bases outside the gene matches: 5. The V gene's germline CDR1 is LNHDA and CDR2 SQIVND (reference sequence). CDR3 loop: CASSRDRSSYEQYF. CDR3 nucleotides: TGTGCCAGTAGCCGGGACAGGAGTTCCTACGAGCAGTACTTC.

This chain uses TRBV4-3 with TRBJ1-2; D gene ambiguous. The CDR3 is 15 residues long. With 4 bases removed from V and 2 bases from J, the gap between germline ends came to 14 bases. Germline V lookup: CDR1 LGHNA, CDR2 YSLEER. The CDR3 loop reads CASSPVVGSNYGYTF. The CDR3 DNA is TGCGCCAGCAGCCCCGTGGTGGGCTCCAACTATGGCTACACCTTC.

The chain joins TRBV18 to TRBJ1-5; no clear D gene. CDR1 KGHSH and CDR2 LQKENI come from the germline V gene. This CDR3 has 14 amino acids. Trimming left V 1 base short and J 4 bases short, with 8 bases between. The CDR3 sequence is CASSPRVFNQPQHF. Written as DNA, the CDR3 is TGTGCCAGCTCACCACGGGTGTTTAATCAGCCCCAGCATTTT.

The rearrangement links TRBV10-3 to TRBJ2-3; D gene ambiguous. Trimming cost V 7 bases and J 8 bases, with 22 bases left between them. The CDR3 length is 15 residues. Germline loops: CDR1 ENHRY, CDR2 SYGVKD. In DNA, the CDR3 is TGTGCCATCACCCTCGTTGACGGGCTCTTGGGTACGCAGTATTTT. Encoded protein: CAITLVDGLLGTQYF.

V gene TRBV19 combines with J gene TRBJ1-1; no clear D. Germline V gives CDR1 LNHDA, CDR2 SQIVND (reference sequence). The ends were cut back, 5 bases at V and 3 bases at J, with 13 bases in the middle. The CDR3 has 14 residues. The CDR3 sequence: CASSPSYEDTEAFF. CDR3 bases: TGTGCCAGTAGTCCCTCTTATGAGGACACTGAAGCTTTCTTT.

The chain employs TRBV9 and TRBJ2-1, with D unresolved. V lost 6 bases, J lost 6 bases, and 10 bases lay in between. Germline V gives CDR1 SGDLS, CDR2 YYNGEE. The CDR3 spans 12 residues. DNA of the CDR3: TGTGCCAGCAAAAGTGTTGTCAATGAGCAGTTCTTC. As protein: CASKSVVNEQFF.

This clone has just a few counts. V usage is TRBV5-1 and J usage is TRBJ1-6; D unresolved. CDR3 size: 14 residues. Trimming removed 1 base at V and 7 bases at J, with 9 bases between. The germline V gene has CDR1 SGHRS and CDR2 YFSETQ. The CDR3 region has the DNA TGCGCCAGCAGCTTGTTGACCGAGAATTCACCCCTCCACTTT. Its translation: CASSLLTENSPLHF.

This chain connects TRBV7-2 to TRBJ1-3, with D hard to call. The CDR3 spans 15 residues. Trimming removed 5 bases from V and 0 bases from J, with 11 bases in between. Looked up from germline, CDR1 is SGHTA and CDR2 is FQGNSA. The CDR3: CASSPYSSSGNTIYF. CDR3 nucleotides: TGTGCCAGCAGCCCTTATTCAAGCTCTGGAAACACCATATATTTT. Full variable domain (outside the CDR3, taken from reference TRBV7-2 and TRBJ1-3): GAGVSQSPSNKVTEKGKDVELRCDPISGHTALYWYRQSLGQGLEFLIYFQGNSAPDKSGLPSDRFSAERTGGSVSTLTIQRTQQEDSAVYLCASSPYSSSGNTIYFGEGSWLTVV.

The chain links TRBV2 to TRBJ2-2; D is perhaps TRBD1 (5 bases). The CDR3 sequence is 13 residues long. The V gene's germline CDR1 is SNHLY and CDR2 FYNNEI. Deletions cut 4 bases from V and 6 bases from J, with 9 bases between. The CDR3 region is CASSVGRAGELFF. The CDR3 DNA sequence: TGTGCCAGCAGTGTTGGCAGGGCCGGGGAGCTGTTTTTT.

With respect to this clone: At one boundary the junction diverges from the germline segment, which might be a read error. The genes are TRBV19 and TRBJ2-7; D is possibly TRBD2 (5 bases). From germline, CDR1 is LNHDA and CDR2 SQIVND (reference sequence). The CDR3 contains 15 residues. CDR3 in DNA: TGTGCCAGTAGTCGGGAAAGGACGGTAGACTACGAGCAGTGCTTC. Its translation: CASSRERTVDYEQCF.

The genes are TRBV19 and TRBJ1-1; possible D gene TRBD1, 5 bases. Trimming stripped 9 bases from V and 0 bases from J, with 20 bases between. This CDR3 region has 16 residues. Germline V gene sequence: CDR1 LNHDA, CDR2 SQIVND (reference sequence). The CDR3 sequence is CASTNPLRGMNTEAFF. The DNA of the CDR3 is TGTGCCAGCACTAATCCTCTCCGGGGCATGAACACTGAAGCTTTCTTT.

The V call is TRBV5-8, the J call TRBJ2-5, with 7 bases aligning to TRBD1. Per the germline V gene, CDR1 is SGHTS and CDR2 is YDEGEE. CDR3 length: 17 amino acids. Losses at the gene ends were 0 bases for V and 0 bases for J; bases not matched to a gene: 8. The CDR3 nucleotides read TGTGCCAGCAGCTTGGGGACAGGTGTTTTGGACCAAGAGACCCAGTACTTC. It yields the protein CASSLGTGVLDQETQYF.

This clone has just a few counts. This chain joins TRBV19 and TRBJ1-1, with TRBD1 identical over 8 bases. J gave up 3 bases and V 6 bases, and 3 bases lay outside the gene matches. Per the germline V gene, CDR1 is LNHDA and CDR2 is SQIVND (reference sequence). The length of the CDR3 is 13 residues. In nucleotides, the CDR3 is TGTGCCAGTAGGGACAGGGACTACACTGAAGCTTTCTTT. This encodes CASRDRDYTEAFF. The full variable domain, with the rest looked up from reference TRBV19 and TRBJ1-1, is DGGITQSPKYLFRKEGQNVTLSCEQNLNHDAMYWYRQDPGQGLRLIYYSQIVNDFQKGDIAEGYSVSREKKESFPLTVTSAQKNPTAFYLCASRDRDYTEAFFGQGTRLTVV.

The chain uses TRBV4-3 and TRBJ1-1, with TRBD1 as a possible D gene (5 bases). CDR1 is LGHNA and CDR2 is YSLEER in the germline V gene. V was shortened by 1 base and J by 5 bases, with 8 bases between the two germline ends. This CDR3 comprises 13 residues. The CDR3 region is CASSQVRGTEAFF. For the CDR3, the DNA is TGCGCCAGCAGCCAAGTACGGGGGACTGAAGCTTTCTTT.

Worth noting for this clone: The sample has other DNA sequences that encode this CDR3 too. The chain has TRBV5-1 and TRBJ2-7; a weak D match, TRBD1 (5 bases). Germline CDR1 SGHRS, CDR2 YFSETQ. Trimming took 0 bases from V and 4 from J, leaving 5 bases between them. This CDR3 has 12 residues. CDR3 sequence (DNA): TGCGCCAGCAGCTTGGGACAGTACGAGCAGTACTTC. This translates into CASSLGQYEQYF.

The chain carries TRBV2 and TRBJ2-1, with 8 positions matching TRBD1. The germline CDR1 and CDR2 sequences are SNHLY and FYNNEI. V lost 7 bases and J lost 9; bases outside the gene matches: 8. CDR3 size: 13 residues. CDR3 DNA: TGTGCCAGCATCCAAGGACAGGGCTTTGAGCAGTTCTTC. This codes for CASIQGQGFEQFF.